This T cell receptor (beta chain) was retrieved from a study of identical twins (TCRdb year 2016). In the study overall: To test whether fetal clonotypes persist, this study deep-sequenced TCR alpha and beta repertoires from monozygotic twins, from unrelated adults of various ages, and from cord blood. Replicate twin experiments were performed at different times using different library preparation protocols to rule out contamination. Broader findings and caveats from the paper: Out-of-frame TCR alpha sharing in monozygotic twins was systematically underestimated by recombination models, whereas sharing between unrelated individuals was in agreement with the recombination models. Because the same donors could not be followed over many years, conclusions were based on cross-sectional statistical analysis. Compared with coincidental sharing between unrelated individuals, out-of-frame TCR alpha sequences shared between twins had an excess of sequences with low generation probability. Fewer insertions were carried by abundant cord blood beta clonotypes, a similar but weaker trend appeared in young adult naive repertoires, and no such trend appeared in memory repertoires. Zero-insertion analyses could be partly confounded by invariant T cells such as MAIT and iNKT, though diverse VJ usage argued against such confounding for most clonotypes. A weaker excess of twin sharing was found in beta out-of-frame sequences because the signal-to-noise ratio was lowered by fewer shared sequences.

All donors were healthy Caucasians. The twin cohort comprised three pairs of female monozygotic twins, all aged about 18 to 29 years. Positive isolation kits from Invitrogen were used to isolate the CD4+ and CD8+ T cell populations. The V end loses 3 bases and the J end loses 1 base, and a stretch of 14 bases separates them. Including cysteine and phenylalanine, the CDR3 has 16 amino acids. The kept DNA is CDR3 alone, 48 bases in frame from the first base. To note about this clonotype: Its antigen is not yet known. Base qualities are not at hand, and no much larger clone is one base apart.

Libraries were prepared through 5' RACE. Sequencer: Illumina HiSeq 2000. A universal primer binding site was introduced by template switching, and a unique molecular identifier was present in the final cDNA, enabling accurate counting of TCR cDNA molecules. First-strand cDNA for TCR alpha and beta chains was synthesized from specific primers in the conserved constant-segment region. To control for contamination, every cDNA library carried two barcodes: a SMART-Mk sample barcode plus Illumina barcodes. TruSeq adapter sequences along with Illumina sample barcodes were introduced in two successive PCR steps. The Illumina HiSeq platform was used with custom primers to sequence TCR alpha and beta cDNA libraries. The authors processed their data as follows. MiGEC processed the raw reads to extract unique molecular identifiers, while MiXCR was used to determine the CDR3 positions. Recombination models were inferred per individual with the repgenHMM and IGoR tools using an EM algorithm. Shared clonotype analysis was performed with the tcR package in R, normalizing sharing by the product of cloneset sizes. Out-of-frame nonproductive sequences were analyzed to study raw recombination free of thymic and clonal selection effects. TCRdb passed the public sequencing reads through fastp at Q25 and MiXCR, retaining productive beta sequences. Identical CDR3 proteins give one entry, which carries the most common genes and DNA. The V and J calls were not made by the authors but by TCRdb's processing. This sample gives about 220,000 distinct CDR3 sequences in total; 6.5% of them show up just once. Jointly, the top ten make up roughly 15% of the sample.

These data were also reused for a study on T cells expressing NK-cell markers. That second publication adds: Eight or nine donors provided sorted CD3+CD56+NKG2C+, CD3+CD56+NKG2C- and CD3+CD56-NKG2C+ T-cell subsets, whose TCR beta-chain repertoires were profiled. Seven of the eight sequenced donors were HCMV-seropositive and one was HCMV-seronegative. To restrict sorting to alphabetaTCR-expressing T cells, an anti-gammadeltaTCR antibody was added in several experiments. For about 6 donors, the dominant CD3+CD56+NKG2C+ clonotypes were among the top 10 CD8+ clonotypes and accounted for 1.0-7.0% of CD8+ T cells. Those dominant clonotypes were again the most abundant among CD3+CD56-NKG2C+ cells in a few donors, at about 25-65%. Whether the expanded NKG2C-expressing T cell clones were specific for HCMV antigens was left unclear. Randomly selected healthy volunteers, three men and five women, were used as the eight sequenced donors. HCMV-specific IgG was detected in serum with a commercial ELISA kit to determine HCMV serostatus. MIGEC handled demultiplexing of the reads and grouping by UMI, while MiTCR was used to assemble and quantify clonotypes. Only TCR cDNA sequences supported by at least two reads were kept to exclude erroneous sequences. The tcR package was used for downstream repertoire analysis, and clonotypes were matched across fractions by CDR3 nucleotide sequence plus V segment. VDJmatch was used to annotate antigen specificity against VDJdb, with one amino acid substitution allowed in CDR3.

This chain is built from TRBV12-3 or TRBV12-4 and TRBJ2-3; the D gene is possibly TRBD1 or TRBD2, each agreeing over 6 bases. Sequencing was done on a sample of CD8+ T cells sorted from blood. The source of this sequence is a woman aged 18-29 years in good health. The sequenced DNA: TGTGCCAGCAGTTTGTGGGGGGCGTCGGGCACAGATACGCAGTATTTT. This sequence encodes CASSLWGASGTDTQYF.